This record covers a single T cell receptor beta chain. How the authors handled the data: In the immunoSEQ data, sequences were junction-only and lacked quality scores, so filtering differed. Sequenced by immunoSEQ multiplex PCR; TCRdb stores in-frame clones only, minus some. The V and J calls and clone size come from that table; D and trimming were worked out from the DNA. This sample has fewer than 2.5 million clones, with over 85% found just once. This record belongs to a study of shared clonotypes between healthy human individuals. The CDR3 has 14 amino acids. V lost 2 bases and J 2 bases, leaving 8 bases between the germline ends. Germline loops: CDR1 SGHDN, CDR2 FVKESK.

This receptor was taken from a man between 18 and 29 years old in good health. Some clones in this sample may be carry-over from other donors' samples. The genes are TRBV14 and TRBJ2-3; D uncertain. Material: naive CD4+ T cells from PBMCs. Subset denoted: CD45RA+ positively selected. CDR3 in DNA: TGTGCCAGCAGCCAATGGTTCACCACAGATACGCAGTATTTT. This gives the protein CASSQWFTTDTQYF.